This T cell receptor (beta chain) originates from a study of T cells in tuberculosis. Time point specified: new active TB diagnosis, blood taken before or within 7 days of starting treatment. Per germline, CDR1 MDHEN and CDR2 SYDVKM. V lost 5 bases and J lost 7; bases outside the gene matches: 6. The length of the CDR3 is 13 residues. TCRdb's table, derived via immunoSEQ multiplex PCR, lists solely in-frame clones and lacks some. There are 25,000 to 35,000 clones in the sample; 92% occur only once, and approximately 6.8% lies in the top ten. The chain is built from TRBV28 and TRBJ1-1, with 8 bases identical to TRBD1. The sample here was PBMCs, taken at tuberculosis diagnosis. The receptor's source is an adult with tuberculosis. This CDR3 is CASSQGQVFEAFF. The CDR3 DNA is TGTGCCAGCAGTCAGGGACAGGTTTTTGAAGCTTTCTTT.